The 15 T cell receptor beta chains in this list originate from one sample, sequenced in a study of post-analysis software for immune sequencing data. General study results and limits: Controls had lower frequencies than patients of about 5 TRBV segments, which included TRBV5-6, TRBV5-1 and TRBV20-1.

These TCRs' antigens remain unknown. cDNA libraries of TCR beta carried unique molecular identifiers. TCRdb processed the PCR reads anew with MiXCR; each CDR3 protein has one entry. The sample includes about 770,000 distinct CDR3 sequences, under 60% of them seen just once. Sequencing used blood. The receptors derive from a girl under 18 with multiple sclerosis.

The chain combines TRBV15 with TRBJ2-3; 9 nucleotides align to TRBD2. CDR1 LNHNV and CDR2 YYDKDF come from the germline V gene (reference sequence). Trimming cost V 2 bases and J 0 bases; bases outside gene matches: 3. CDR3 length: 16 amino acids. The CDR3 sequence is CATSRRLAASTDTQYF. CDR3 coding DNA: TGTGCCACCAGCAGACGACTAGCGGCTAGCACAGATACGCAGTATTTT. Together with reference TRBV15 and TRBJ2-3, the CDR3 gives the full variable domain: DAMVIQNPRYQVTQFGKPVTLSCSQTLNHNVMYWYQQKSSQAPKLLFHYYDKDFNNEADTPDNFQSRRPNTSFCFLDIRSPGLGDTAMYLCATSRRLAASTDTQYFGPGTRLTVL.

The chain combines TRBV28 with TRBJ2-3; D perhaps matches TRBD1 (5 bases). V lost 6 bases, J lost 2 bases, and 15 bases lay in between. The CDR3 loop spans 15 amino acids. CDR1 is MDHEN and CDR2 is SYDVKM in the germline V gene. The CDR3 reads CASSRGHVLTDTQYF. CDR3 bases: TGTGCCAGCAGCCGCGGACACGTCCTCACAGATACGCAGTATTTT.

The chain recombines TRBV27 with TRBJ2-5; TRBD1 or TRBD2 may be the D gene (5 bases each). The germline CDR1 and CDR2 sequences are MNHEY and SMNVEV (reference sequence). V lost 6 bases and J lost 6, with 17 bases in between. The CDR3 has 14 amino acids. The CDR3 region is CASSPGATRKTQYF. For the CDR3, the DNA is TGTGCCAGCAGCCCCGGGGCGACTCGGAAGACCCAGTACTTC.

Many counts were recorded for this clonotype. This chain joins TRBV7-2 and TRBJ2-3, with no clear D. The CDR3 is 17 residues long. Germline V gene lookup returns CDR1 SGHTA and CDR2 FQGNSA. V was clipped by 0 bases and J by 4 bases, with 17 bases between them. CDR3 in amino acids: CASSLAVLEAYPDTQYF. The CDR3 coding sequence is TGTGCCAGCAGCTTAGCAGTTTTAGAGGCATACCCAGATACGCAGTATTTT. Together with reference TRBV7-2 and TRBJ2-3, the CDR3 gives the full variable domain: GAGVSQSPSNKVTEKGKDVELRCDPISGHTALYWYRQSLGQGLEFLIYFQGNSAPDKSGLPSDRFSAERTGGSVSTLTIQRTQQEDSAVYLCASSLAVLEAYPDTQYFGPGTRLTVL.

The V and J genes are TRBV12-3 or TRBV12-4 and TRBJ1-5; 8 nucleotides match TRBD1. Trimming cost V 8 bases and J 2 bases; bases outside gene matches: 5. This CDR3 is built from 14 residues. The CDR3 nucleotides read TGTGCCAGCCGCGGACAGGGCGGCAATCAGCCCCAGCATTTT. It encodes CASRGQGGNQPQHF.

V and J are TRBV27 and TRBJ1-2; D is possibly TRBD1 (6 bases). Trimming cost V 6 bases and J 0 bases, with 14 bases left between them. Germline CDR1 reads MNHEY; CDR2 reads SMNVEV (reference sequence). There are 15 residues in the CDR3. The CDR3 DNA sequence: TGTGCCAGCAGCCCCGGACAGCCGTCTAACTATGGCTACACCTTC. This gives the protein CASSPGQPSNYGYTF.

In its sample, this clonotype was seen a few times. The chain combines TRBV7-2 with TRBJ2-7; D unclear. In germline, CDR1 is SGHTA, CDR2 FQGNSA. V gave up 5 bases and J gave up 1 base, with 15 bases separating them. This CDR3 is 15 amino acids long. The CDR3 is CASSRQDALSYEQYF. The CDR3 DNA follows: TGTGCCAGCAGCCGTCAGGATGCGCTTTCCTACGAGCAGTACTTC.

Points on this clonotype: A read error may account for a junction end that differs from germline. This chain joins TRBV12-3 or TRBV12-4 and TRBJ2-2; 7 nucleotides agree with TRBD2. The CDR3 runs to 16 residues. CDR3 nucleotide sequence: TGTGCCAGCAGTTCGGGCGGGGGACGACGGACCGGGGAGCGGTTTTTT. This gives the protein CASSSGGGRRTGERFF.

The J gene is TRBJ1-2, the V gene TRBV6-5; D is unclear. V was cut by 6 bases and J by 6 bases, with 8 bases left in between. CDR1 is MNHEY, CDR2 SVGAGI, per germline. This CDR3 has 11 residues. The CDR3 here is CASRRGNGYTF. In DNA form, the CDR3 reads TGTGCCAGCAGACGCGGTAATGGCTACACCTTC.

The chain joins TRBV6-5 to TRBJ1-1, with D hard to call. V gave up 7 bases and J gave up 7 bases, with 19 bases separating them. The CDR3 runs 14 residues. Germline CDR1 and CDR2: MNHEY and SVGAGI. The CDR3, as DNA: TGTGCCAGCACCTCGACACCTCGGGTCGGTGAAGCTTTCTTT. Its translation is CASTSTPRVGEAFF.

This clonotype was observed a single time. One end of the junction varies from germline; a read error may be responsible. The chain is built from TRBV5-1 and TRBJ2-1; unclear D gene. CDR1 and CDR2 (germline): SGHRS, YFSETQ. This CDR3 has 14 amino acids. The CDR3 is CAGSLAATYNEQFF. The CDR3, as DNA: TGCGCCGGCAGCTTGGCTGCGACGTACAATGAGCAGTTCTTC.

The V call is TRBV10-3, the J call TRBJ2-5; D uncertain. The CDR3 has 14 amino acids. Germline CDR1 reads ENHRY; CDR2 reads SYGVKD. The V gene lost 3 bases and the J gene lost 7 bases, with 15 bases spanning the gap. CDR3 sequence (DNA): TGTGCCATCAGTGATTTATCGGGTCCTAGGACCCAGTACTTC. Translating gives CAISDLSGPRTQYF.

This clonotype turned up a few times. The rearrangement joins TRBV7-9 to TRBJ2-5; D gene ambiguous. Germline V lookup: CDR1 SEHNR, CDR2 FQNEAQ (reference sequence). The length of the CDR3 is 13 residues. V was clipped by 8 bases and J by 2 bases, with 12 bases between them. CDR3 sequence (DNA): TGTGCCAGCTTCAGACTGATACAAGAGACCCAGTACTTC. It encodes CASFRLIQETQYF.

This clonotype has only a few counts. The chain joins TRBV6-1 to TRBJ2-4, with D maybe TRBD1 (5 bases). Trimming took off 7 bases at V and 0 bases at J, with 25 bases between the two ends. This CDR3 comprises 19 residues. Germline V lookup: CDR1 MNHNS, CDR2 SASEGT. CDR3 in amino acids: CASKNPDGAVPLAKNIQYF. CDR3 in DNA: TGTGCCAGCAAGAACCCCGATGGGGCAGTACCCTTAGCCAAAAACATTCAGTACTTC.

The V call is TRBV6-5, the J call TRBJ2-3; 8 nucleotides agree with TRBD2. This CDR3 contains 16 residues. Per germline, CDR1 MNHEY and CDR2 SVGAGI. Trimming took 5 bases from V and 1 from J; bases not matched to a gene: 8. CDR3 DNA: TGTGCCAGCAGTCGATTAGCGGGGACTGGCACAGATACGCAGTATTTT. Translating it yields CASSRLAGTGTDTQYF.